The 27 T cell receptor beta chains presented below share a single source sample, sequenced in a study of CD4 T cells in relation to SARS-CoV-2 and coronaviruses. Their target antigens are unknown. Profiled with immunoSEQ multiplex PCR; TCRdb holds only in-frame clones, not every one. The profile shows about 30,000 clones, 60% to 80% of them singletons. The unexposed donors gave CD4+ T cells in about 2010-2019, prior to COVID-19. CD4+ T cells were isolated from the cells after 10 days of culture. Sample: CD4+ T cells from PBMCs, cultured in vitro. The receptor source for this set is a human donor in good health.

CDR3 residues: CASSDLQGRGQETQYF. The CDR3 DNA reads TGTGCCAGCAGTGACCTACAGGGGAGAGGTCAAGAGACCCAGTACTTC. The V call is TRBV2, the J call TRBJ2-5; 7 positions agree with TRBD1. Germline CDR1 is SNHLY and CDR2 is FYNNEI. With 3 bases clipped from V and 2 bases from J, the junction kept 9 bases outside the gene matches. This CDR3 has 16 amino acids. The full variable domain, with the rest looked up from reference TRBV2 and TRBJ2-5, is EPEVTQTPSHQVTQMGQEVILRCVPISNHLYFYWYRQILGQKVEFLVSFYNNEISEKSEIFDDQFSVERPDGSNFTLKIRSTKLEDSAMYFCASSDLQGRGQETQYFGPGTRLLVL.

The chain recombines TRBV7-9 with TRBJ1-3; D uncertain. The CDR3 totals 10 residues. Germline assignment: CDR1 SEHNR and CDR2 FQNEAQ (reference sequence). Trimming pared 10 bases from V and 7 bases from J, leaving 8 bases between. The CDR3 nucleotides are TGTGCCACTATGGAGAACACCATATATTTT. Encoded protein: CATMENTIYF.

This clone showed up just once. V usage is TRBV18 and J usage is TRBJ1-1; a weak D match, TRBD1 (5 bases). This CDR3 comprises 17 residues. Germline CDR1 and CDR2: KGHSH and LQKENI. Trimming removed 0 bases from V and 5 bases from J, with 19 bases in between. CDR3 bases: TGTGCCAGCTCACCACCGGGGACTTTGACGGGAGGGACTGAAGCTTTCTTT. Translation: CASSPPGTLTGGTEAFF.

The rearrangement links TRBV11-3 to TRBJ2-2; 9 positions match TRBD1. Looked up from germline, CDR1 is SGHNT and CDR2 is YENEEA. V shed 4 bases and J 4 bases; nucleotides not matched to a gene: 7. The CDR3 loop spans 16 amino acids. This CDR3 reads CASSSPGQGSTGELFF. The CDR3 region has the DNA TGTGCCAGCAGCTCCCCTGGACAGGGGAGCACCGGGGAGCTGTTTTTT.

The V gene is TRBV19, the J gene TRBJ2-3; D ambiguous. Trimming left V 5 bases short and J 2 bases short, with 11 bases between. Looked up from germline, CDR1 is LNHDA and CDR2 is SQIVND (reference sequence). The CDR3 covers 14 residues. The DNA of the CDR3 is TGTGCCAGTAGTCTCCCGCAAAACACAGATACGCAGTATTTT. This codes for CASSLPQNTDTQYF.

This clone was detected once. The gene calls are TRBV5-1 and TRBJ2-5; D gene uncertain. Germline assignment: CDR1 SGHRS and CDR2 YFSETQ. The CDR3 has 11 amino acids. The V end lost 2 bases, the J end lost 1 base, and 0 bases lay between the germline ends. The DNA for the CDR3 is TGCGCCAGCAGCTTCCAAGAGACCCAGTACTTC. Translating it yields CASSFQETQYF.

The gene calls are TRBV4-3 and TRBJ2-7; the D is unclear. The CDR3 extends over 13 amino acids. Trimming stripped 4 bases from V and 8 bases from J, with 15 bases between. From germline, CDR1 is LGHNA and CDR2 YSLEER. Here the CDR3 reads CASSPTTLYKQYF. The DNA of the CDR3 is TGCGCCAGCAGCCCGACGACTCTTTACAAGCAGTACTTC.

This clone was detected a few times. The V gene is TRBV7-6, the J gene TRBJ1-6; TRBD1 aligns across 9 bases. V was clipped by 5 bases and J by 5 bases; unmatched bases: 4. The CDR3 contains 15 residues. Germline CDR1 is SGHVS and CDR2 is FNYEAQ. CDR3 amino acids: CASSLRTGDNSPLHF. CDR3 coding DNA: TGTGCCAGCAGCCTAAGGACAGGGGATAATTCACCCCTCCACTTT.

This clone was observed a handful of times. J is TRBJ1-3 and V is TRBV4-1; 7 bases fit TRBD1. CDR3 length equals 18 residues. CDR1 is MGHRA and CDR2 is YSYEKL in the germline V gene. Unmatched junction bases numbered 10, after V lost 0 bases and J lost 2 bases. The CDR3 DNA follows: TGCGCCAGCAGCCAAGAAGCGATGGCAGGGGGAACTGGAAACACCATATATTTT. Its protein is CASSQEAMAGGTGNTIYF.

The chain carries TRBV7-9 and TRBJ2-7; D ambiguous. The germline CDR1 and CDR2 sequences are SEHNR and FQNEAQ (reference sequence). Trimming removed 5 bases from V and 2 bases from J, with 13 bases in between. This CDR3 is 14 amino acids long. CDR3 nucleotides: TGTGCCAGCAGCGGCCGGGTGGGAACCTACGAGCAGTACTTC. Translation: CASSGRVGTYEQYF.

This clone has a single count. This chain uses TRBV11-3 with TRBJ2-7, with D hard to call. The CDR3 runs 14 residues. CDR1 and CDR2 from the germline V gene are SGHNT and YENEEA. V lost 1 base, J lost 0 bases, and 7 bases lay in between. In nucleotides, the CDR3 is TGTGCCAGCAGCTTAGGACGCCTCTCCTACGAGCAGTACTTC. This codes for CASSLGRLSYEQYF.

There are a few counts of this clone. The chain carries TRBV11-2 and TRBJ1-2; TRBD1 might be the D (5 bases). Germline CDR1 SGHAT, CDR2 FQNNGV. The germline V and J ends were trimmed by 3 bases and 4 bases, with 12 bases remaining between them. There are 14 residues in the CDR3. The DNA for the CDR3 is TGTGCCAGCAGCTTCGGGGGATTCGGCTATGGCTACACCTTC. Translated: CASSFGGFGYGYTF.

The chain employs TRBV6-2 or TRBV6-3 and TRBJ2-7; D ambiguous. The CDR3 covers 13 residues. The germline V and J ends were trimmed by 0 bases and 4 bases, with 7 bases remaining between them. Per germline, CDR1 MNHEY and CDR2 SVGEGT. CDR3 loop: CASSYSALYEQYF. DNA of the CDR3: TGTGCCAGCAGTTACTCGGCCCTATACGAGCAGTACTTC.

This clone appeared a single time. The rearrangement links TRBV5-4 to TRBJ2-2; weak D call: TRBD1 (6 bases). From germline, CDR1 is SGHNT and CDR2 YYREEE (reference sequence). The CDR3 extends over 16 amino acids. V dropped 4 bases and J dropped 0 bases, with 13 bases sitting between them. CDR3 DNA sequence: TGTGCCAGCAGCCCGTGGACAGAGACGAACACCGGGGAGCTGTTTTTT. Protein sequence: CASSPWTETNTGELFF.

This sequence joins TRBV3-1 (or the pseudogene TRBV3-2) and TRBJ1-2; tentative D call: TRBD1 (5 bases). The CDR3 runs to 15 residues. V shed 1 base and J shed 4 bases, with 13 bases lying between them. Germline assignment: CDR1 LGHDT and CDR2 YNNKEL (reference sequence). The CDR3 sequence: CASSQGRGGGYGYTF. In DNA, the CDR3 is TGTGCCAGCAGCCAAGGCCGCGGGGGGGGCTATGGCTACACCTTC.

J is TRBJ2-5 and V is TRBV15, with D hard to call. The germline V gene has CDR1 LNHNV and CDR2 YYDKDF (reference sequence). The CDR3 loop spans 14 amino acids. V was cut by 1 base and J by 5 bases, with 11 bases left in between. This CDR3 reads CATSRGMGGETQYF. The CDR3 DNA reads TGTGCCACCAGCAGAGGTATGGGTGGGGAGACCCAGTACTTC.

This clone showed up just a few times. The gene calls are TRBV11-2 and TRBJ1-3; TRBD1 matches at 7 bases. Germline CDR1 reads SGHAT; CDR2 reads FQNNGV. This CDR3 has 14 residues. J gave up 2 bases and V 3 bases, and 1 base lay outside the gene matches. This CDR3 reads CASSFDRAGNTIYF. DNA of the CDR3: TGTGCCAGCAGCTTCGACAGGGCTGGAAACACCATATATTTT. Full variable domain (missing parts from reference TRBV11-2 and TRBJ1-3): EAGVAQSPRYKIIEKRQSVAFWCNPISGHATLYWYQQILGQGPKLLIQFQNNGVVDDSQLPKDRFSAERLKGVDSTLKIQPAKLEDSAVYLCASSFDRAGNTIYFGEGSWLTVV.

J is TRBJ1-1 and V is TRBV27; D is unclear. The CDR3 loop spans 13 amino acids. Trimming took off 6 bases at V and 2 bases at J, with 10 bases between the two ends. Germline V gene lookup returns CDR1 MNHEY and CDR2 SMNVEV (reference sequence). The CDR3, as DNA: TGTGCCAGCAGAGACACCCTAAACACTGAAGCTTTCTTT. It translates to CASRDTLNTEAFF.

The chain is built from TRBV12-3 or TRBV12-4 and TRBJ2-5, with 10 bases aligning to TRBD2. V gave up 6 bases and J gave up 5 bases; unmatched junction bases: 3. The CDR3 has 13 residues. The CDR3 DNA follows: TGTGCCAGCAGCCCGACTAGCGGGGAGACCCAGTACTTC. Translating it yields CASSPTSGETQYF.

The chain carries TRBV19 and TRBJ2-2; D gene uncertain. The CDR3 extends over 15 amino acids. Germline values: CDR1 LNHDA, CDR2 SQIVND (reference sequence). Trimming stripped 4 bases from V and 7 bases from J, with 16 bases between. The CDR3 here is CASSNLGGARGELFF. The CDR3 region has the DNA TGTGCCAGTAGTAATCTAGGCGGTGCCCGCGGGGAGCTGTTTTTT. Combining the CDR3 with reference TRBV19 and TRBJ2-2 gives the whole variable domain DGGITQSPKYLFRKEGQNVTLSCEQNLNHDAMYWYRQDPGQGLRLIYYSQIVNDFQKGDIAEGYSVSREKKESFPLTVTSAQKNPTAFYLCASSNLGGARGELFFGEGSRLTVL.

The CDR3 sequence: CASSVDKTGNTIYF. In nucleotides, the CDR3 is TGTGCCAGCAGTGTCGACAAGACTGGAAACACCATATATTTT. This chain joins TRBV2 and TRBJ1-3; D is undetermined. The CDR3 covers 14 residues. In germline, CDR1 is SNHLY, CDR2 FYNNEI. Trimming took off 4 bases at V and 2 bases at J, with 9 bases between the two ends.

CDR3 in amino acids: CATRQGMTYEQYF. The CDR3 coding sequence is TGTGCCACCAGACAGGGGATGACCTACGAGCAGTACTTC. This rearrangement joins TRBV10-3 to TRBJ2-7, with 8 bases lining up with TRBD1. This CDR3 comprises 13 residues. CDR1 is ENHRY and CDR2 is SYGVKD in the germline V gene. With V trimmed by 10 bases and J by 2 bases, 7 bases remained unmatched.

CDR3 protein: CASSYGGAMYQETQYF. In DNA form, the CDR3 reads TGTGCCAGCAGTTACGGTGGGGCGATGTACCAAGAGACCCAGTACTTC. The rearrangement uses TRBV6-2 or TRBV6-3 and TRBJ2-5; tentative D call: TRBD1 (5 bases). This CDR3 is 16 amino acids long. V lost 2 bases and J 0 bases, leaving 13 bases between the germline ends. In germline, CDR1 is MNHEY, CDR2 SVGEGT.

The V gene is TRBV11-2, the J gene TRBJ2-7; D gene ambiguous. Germline V CDR1 and CDR2: SGHAT, FQNNGV. The CDR3 totals 13 residues. V was shortened by 3 bases and J by 3 bases, with 9 bases between the two germline ends. The CDR3 is CASSFRRNYEQYF. The CDR3 DNA reads TGTGCCAGCAGCTTTAGGCGGAACTACGAGCAGTACTTC.

The V gene is TRBV4-3, the J gene TRBJ2-5, with TRBD2 identical over 8 bases. Per the germline V gene, CDR1 is LGHNA and CDR2 is YSLEER. The length of the CDR3 is 17 residues. V shed 0 bases and J 2 bases; nucleotides not matched to a gene: 8. CDR3 loop: CASSQDGAGGGQETQYF. The CDR3 DNA sequence: TGCGCCAGCAGCCAAGATGGGGCGGGGGGCGGGCAAGAGACCCAGTACTTC.

The chain links TRBV6-2 or TRBV6-3 to TRBJ2-1, with D hard to call. The CDR3 has 12 amino acids. Trimming removed 5 bases from V and 9 bases from J, with 11 bases in between. The germline CDR1 and CDR2 sequences are MNHEY and SVGEGT. The CDR3 bases are TGTGCCAGCAGTAATCTGGAAGGTGAGCAGTTCTTC. Amino acids: CASSNLEGEQFF.

A word on this clone: The sample holds other DNA sequences that translate to the same CDR3. The chain joins TRBV29-1 to TRBJ1-2, with 9 bases lining up with TRBD1. J was trimmed by 3 bases and V by 6 bases; bases with no gene match: 8. The CDR3 spans 14 residues. CDR1 and CDR2 (germline): SQVTM, ANQGSEA. The CDR3 protein is CSVQSTGGDYGYTF. Here the CDR3 DNA reads TGCAGCGTCCAATCAACAGGGGGCGACTATGGCTACACCTTC.